This T cell receptor (beta chain) was found in a study of sequential checkpoint blockade in melanoma. Treatment indicated: randomized to nivolumab then ipilimumab (arm A) or the reverse (arm B). The germline gives CDR1 SGDLS, CDR2 YYNGEE. This CDR3 region has 14 residues. The V and J ends lost 0 bases and 3 bases respectively, with 7 bases between them. Clones were read by immunoSEQ multiplex PCR, and TCRdb kept only the in-frame ones, dropping some. The sample yields approximately 37,000 clones, around 32% seen once. In its sample, this clone was seen a few times. This TCR was sampled from a human donor with melanoma. The chain uses TRBV9 and TRBJ2-1; tentatively, D is TRBD1 (6 bases). This specimen was tumor tissue (inferred from file names), taken from a patient given nivolumab and ipilimumab in sequence. CDR3 DNA: TGTGCCAGCAGCGTAGAACAGGGCTACAATGAGCAGTTCTTC. Its protein is CASSVEQGYNEQFF.